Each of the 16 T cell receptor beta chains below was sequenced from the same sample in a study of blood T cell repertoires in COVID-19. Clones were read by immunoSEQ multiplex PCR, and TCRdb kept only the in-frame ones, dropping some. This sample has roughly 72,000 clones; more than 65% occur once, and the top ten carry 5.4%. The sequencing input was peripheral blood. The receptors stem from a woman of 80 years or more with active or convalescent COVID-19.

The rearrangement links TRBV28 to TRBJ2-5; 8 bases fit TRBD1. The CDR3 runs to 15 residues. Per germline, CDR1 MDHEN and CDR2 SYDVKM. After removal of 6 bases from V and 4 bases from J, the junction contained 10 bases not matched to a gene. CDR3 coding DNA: TGTGCCAGCAGAAAACCGACAGGGGTGGGAGAGACCCAGTACTTC. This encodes CASRKPTGVGETQYF.

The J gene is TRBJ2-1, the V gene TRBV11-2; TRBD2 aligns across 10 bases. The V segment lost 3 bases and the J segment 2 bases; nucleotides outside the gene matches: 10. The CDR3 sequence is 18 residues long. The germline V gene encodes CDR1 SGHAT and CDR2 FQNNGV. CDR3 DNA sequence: TGTGCCAGCAGCTTTGGGCTCCTAGCGGGGGCCCCCTACAATGAGCAGTTCTTC. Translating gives CASSFGLLAGAPYNEQFF.

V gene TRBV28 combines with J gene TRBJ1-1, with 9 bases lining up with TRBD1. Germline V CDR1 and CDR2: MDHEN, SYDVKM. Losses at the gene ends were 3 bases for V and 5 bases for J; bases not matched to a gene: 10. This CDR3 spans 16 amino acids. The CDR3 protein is CASSLEGQGRLTEAFF. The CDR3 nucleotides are TGTGCCAGCAGTTTGGAGGGACAGGGACGACTAACTGAAGCTTTCTTT.

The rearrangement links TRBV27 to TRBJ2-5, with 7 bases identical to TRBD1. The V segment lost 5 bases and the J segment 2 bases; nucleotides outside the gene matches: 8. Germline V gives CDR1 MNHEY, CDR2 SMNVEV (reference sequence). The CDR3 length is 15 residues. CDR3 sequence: CASSNIGTEQETQYF. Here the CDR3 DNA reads TGTGCCAGCAGTAACATCGGGACAGAGCAAGAGACCCAGTACTTC.

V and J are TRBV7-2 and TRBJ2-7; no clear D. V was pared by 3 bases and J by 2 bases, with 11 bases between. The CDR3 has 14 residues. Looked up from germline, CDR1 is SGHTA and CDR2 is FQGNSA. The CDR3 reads CASSFSGGAYEQYF. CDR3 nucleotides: TGTGCCAGCAGCTTTAGTGGCGGCGCCTACGAGCAGTACTTC.

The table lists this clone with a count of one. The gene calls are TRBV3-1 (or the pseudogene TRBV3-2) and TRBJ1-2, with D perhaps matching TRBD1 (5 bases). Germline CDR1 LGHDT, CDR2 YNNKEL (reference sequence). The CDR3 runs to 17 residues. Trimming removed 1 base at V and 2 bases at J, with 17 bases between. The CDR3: CASSQGGGGIGNYGYTF. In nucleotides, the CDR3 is TGTGCCAGCAGCCAAGGGGGCGGAGGGATAGGAAACTATGGCTACACCTTC.

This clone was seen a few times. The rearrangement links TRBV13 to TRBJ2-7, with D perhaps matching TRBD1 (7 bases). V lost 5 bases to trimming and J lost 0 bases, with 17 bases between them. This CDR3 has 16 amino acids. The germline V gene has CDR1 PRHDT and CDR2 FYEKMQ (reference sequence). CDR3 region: CASSRTRGQSSYEQYF. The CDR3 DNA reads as TGTGCCAGCAGCAGAACGCGGGGACAGAGCTCCTACGAGCAGTACTTC.

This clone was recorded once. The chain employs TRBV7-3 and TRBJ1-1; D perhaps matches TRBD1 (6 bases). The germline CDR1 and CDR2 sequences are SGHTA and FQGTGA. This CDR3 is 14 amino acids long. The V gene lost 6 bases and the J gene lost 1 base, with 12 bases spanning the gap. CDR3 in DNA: TGTGCCAGCAGTGGGCCAGGGGAGAACACTGAAGCTTTCTTT. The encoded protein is CASSGPGENTEAFF.

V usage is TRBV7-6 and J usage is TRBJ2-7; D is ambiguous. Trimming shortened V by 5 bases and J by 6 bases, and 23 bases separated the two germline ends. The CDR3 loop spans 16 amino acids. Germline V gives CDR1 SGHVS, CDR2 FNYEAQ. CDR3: CASSPFGQTLPSEQYF. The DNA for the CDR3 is TGTGCCAGCAGCCCCTTTGGGCAGACGTTACCCTCCGAGCAGTACTTC. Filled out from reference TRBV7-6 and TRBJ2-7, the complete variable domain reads GAGVSQSPRYKVTKRGQDVALRCDPISGHVSLYWYRQALGQGPEFLTYFNYEAQQDKSGLPNDRFSAERPEGSISTLTIQRTEQRDSAMYRCASSPFGQTLPSEQYFGPGTRLTVT.

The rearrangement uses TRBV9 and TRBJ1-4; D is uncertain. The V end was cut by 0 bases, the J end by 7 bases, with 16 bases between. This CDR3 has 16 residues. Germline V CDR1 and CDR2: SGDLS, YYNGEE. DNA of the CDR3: TGTGCCAGCAGCGTAGAGATTTTTAACAGCATTGAAAAACTGTTTTTT. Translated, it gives CASSVEIFNSIEKLFF. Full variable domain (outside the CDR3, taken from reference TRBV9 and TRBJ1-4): DSGVTQTPKHLITATGQRVTLRCSPRSGDLSVYWYQQSLDQGLQFLIQYYNGEERAKGNILERFSAQQFPDLHSELNLSSLELGDSALYFCASSVEIFNSIEKLFFGSGTQLSVL.

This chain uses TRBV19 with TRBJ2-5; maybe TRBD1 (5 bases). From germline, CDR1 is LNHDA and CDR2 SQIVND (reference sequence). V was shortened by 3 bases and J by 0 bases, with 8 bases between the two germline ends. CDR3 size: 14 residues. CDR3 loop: CASSIPGYQETQYF. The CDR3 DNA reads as TGTGCCAGTAGTATCCCAGGGTACCAAGAGACCCAGTACTTC. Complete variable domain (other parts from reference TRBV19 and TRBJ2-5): DGGITQSPKYLFRKEGQNVTLSCEQNLNHDAMYWYRQDPGQGLRLIYYSQIVNDFQKGDIAEGYSVSREKKESFPLTVTSAQKNPTAFYLCASSIPGYQETQYFGPGTRLLVL.

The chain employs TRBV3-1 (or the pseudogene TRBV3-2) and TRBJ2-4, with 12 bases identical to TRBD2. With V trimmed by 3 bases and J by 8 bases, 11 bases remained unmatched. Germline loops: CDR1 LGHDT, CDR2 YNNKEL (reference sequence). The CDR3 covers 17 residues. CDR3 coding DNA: TGTGCCAGCAGCCATGGATCTAGCGGGGGGGCCTCGTACATTCAGTACTTC. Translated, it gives CASSHGSSGGASYIQYF.

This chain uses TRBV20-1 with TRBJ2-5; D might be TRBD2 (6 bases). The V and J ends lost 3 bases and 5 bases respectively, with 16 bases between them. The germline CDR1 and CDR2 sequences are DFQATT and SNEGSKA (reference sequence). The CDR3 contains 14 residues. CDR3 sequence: CSASSGPYGETQYF. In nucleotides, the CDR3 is TGCAGTGCTAGTAGCGGCCCTTACGGGGAGACCCAGTACTTC.

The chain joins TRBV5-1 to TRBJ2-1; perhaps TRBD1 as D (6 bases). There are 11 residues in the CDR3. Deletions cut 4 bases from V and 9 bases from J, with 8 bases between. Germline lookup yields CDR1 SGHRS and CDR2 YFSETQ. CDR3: CASSETGEQFF. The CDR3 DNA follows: TGCGCCAGCAGCGAGACAGGTGAGCAGTTCTTC.

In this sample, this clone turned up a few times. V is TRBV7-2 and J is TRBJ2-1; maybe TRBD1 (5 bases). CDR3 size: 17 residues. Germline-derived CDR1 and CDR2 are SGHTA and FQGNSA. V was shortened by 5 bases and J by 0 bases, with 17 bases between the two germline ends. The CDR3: CASSQRPTGFSYNEQFF. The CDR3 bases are TGTGCCAGCAGCCAGAGACCCACAGGCTTCTCCTACAATGAGCAGTTCTTC.

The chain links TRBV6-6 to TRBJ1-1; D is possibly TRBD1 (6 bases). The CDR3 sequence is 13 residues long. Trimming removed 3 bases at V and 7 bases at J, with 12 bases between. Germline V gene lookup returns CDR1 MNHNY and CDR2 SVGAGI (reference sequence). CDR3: CASSYAGTNEAFF. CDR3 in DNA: TGTGCCAGCAGTTATGCCGGGACAAATGAAGCTTTCTTT.